These 29 T cell receptor beta chains were sequenced from one sample in a study of OX40 agonist ivuxolimab in advanced cancers. Some clones are missing from TCRdb's copy, which holds only in-frame ones; the method was immunoSEQ multiplex PCR. The profile shows tens of thousands of clones, 70% to 90% of them singletons. Specimen: CD4+ or CD8+ T cells sorted from blood, collected in a trial of the OX40 agonist ivuxolimab. The receptors shown here come from an adult with an advanced solid tumor such as melanoma, head and neck, liver or kidney cancer.

Only a few counts were recorded for this clone. The V and J genes are TRBV5-1 and TRBJ1-1; tentative D call: TRBD1 (6 bases). V gave up 0 bases and J gave up 3 bases, with 15 bases separating them. CDR3 length: 16 amino acids. The V gene's germline CDR1 is SGHRS and CDR2 YFSETQ. The CDR3 is CASSLDPNRADTEAFF. The CDR3 DNA reads TGCGCCAGCAGCTTGGACCCAAACAGGGCGGACACTGAAGCTTTCTTT.

The CDR3 here is CASSTYGHSNTGELFF. CDR3 nucleotide sequence: TGTGCCAGCAGCACATACGGACACTCGAACACCGGGGAGCTGTTTTTT. This chain uses TRBV28 with TRBJ2-2; TRBD1 is a possible D gene (5 bases). The V gene's germline CDR1 is MDHEN and CDR2 SYDVKM. The CDR3 covers 16 residues. V lost 6 bases to trimming and J lost 0 bases, with 14 bases between them.

This chain joins TRBV2 and TRBJ1-5, with D possibly matching TRBD1 (5 bases). The germline V and J ends were trimmed by 3 bases and 5 bases, with 14 bases remaining between them. This CDR3 is built from 15 residues. Per germline, CDR1 SNHLY and CDR2 FYNNEI. As DNA, the CDR3 is TGTGCCAGCAGTGATTGGGGGGTGGTCGATCAGCCCCAGCATTTT. Protein sequence: CASSDWGVVDQPQHF.

The chain joins TRBV30 to TRBJ1-3; D perhaps matches TRBD1 (6 bases). Trimming left V 0 bases short and J 2 bases short, with 17 bases between. The CDR3 loop spans 17 amino acids. In germline, CDR1 is GTSNPN, CDR2 SVGIG (reference sequence). CDR3 sequence: CAWSVPETGAPGNTIYF. In DNA, the CDR3 is TGTGCCTGGAGTGTACCCGAGACAGGAGCGCCTGGAAACACCATATATTTT.

The gene calls are TRBV5-4 and TRBJ2-5; D is possibly TRBD2 (6 bases). The CDR3 sequence is 12 residues long. From germline, CDR1 is SGHNT and CDR2 YYREEE (reference sequence). V gave up 4 bases and J gave up 5 bases, with 9 bases separating them. CDR3 sequence reads: CASSEGRETQYF. The CDR3 DNA is TGTGCCAGCAGCGAAGGGAGGGAGACCCAGTACTTC. Full variable domain (missing parts from reference TRBV5-4 and TRBJ2-5): ETGVTQSPTHLIKTRGQQVTLRCSSQSGHNTVSWYQQALGQGPQFIFQYYREEENGRGNFPPRFSGLQFPNYSSELNVNALELDDSALYLCASSEGRETQYFGPGTRLLVL.

Only one count was recorded for this clone. The chain has TRBV7-8 and TRBJ1-1; D is ambiguous. The CDR3 spans 13 residues. Trimming took 5 bases from V and 6 from J, leaving 13 bases between them. In germline, CDR1 is SGHVS, CDR2 FQNEAQ. As DNA, the CDR3 is TGTGCCAGCAGCCATACAGATTTTGCTGAAGCTTTCTTT. As protein: CASSHTDFAEAFF.

The J gene is TRBJ2-7, the V gene TRBV7-9; D uncertain. V gave up 5 bases and J gave up 0 bases, with 8 bases separating them. CDR3 length: 13 amino acids. Germline V gene lookup returns CDR1 SEHNR and CDR2 FQNEAQ (reference sequence). The CDR3 spells CASSPPFSYEQYF. CDR3 nucleotide sequence: TGTGCCAGCAGCCCCCCTTTCTCCTACGAGCAGTACTTC.

The rearrangement joins TRBV2 to TRBJ1-2; D may be TRBD1 (5 bases). CDR3 size: 14 residues. Germline V gives CDR1 SNHLY, CDR2 FYNNEI. The V and J ends lost 11 bases and 0 bases respectively, with 16 bases between them. The CDR3 sequence: CAGWGRSANYGYTF. The CDR3 region has the DNA TGTGCCGGATGGGGACGGTCGGCTAACTATGGCTACACCTTC.

The chain recombines TRBV11-2 with TRBJ2-4; D possibly corresponds to TRBD1 (6 bases). There are 12 residues in the CDR3. Trimming pared 1 base from V and 13 bases from J, leaving 11 bases between. In germline, CDR1 is SGHAT, CDR2 FQNNGV. The CDR3 is CASSLVLGGQYF. The CDR3 DNA sequence: TGTGCCAGCAGCTTAGTTTTAGGGGGACAGTACTTC.

The chain links TRBV19 to TRBJ2-1; the match to TRBD2 covers 7 bases. V trimming: 5 bases; J trimming: 7 bases; junction bases outside the gene matches: 11. CDR1 is LNHDA, CDR2 SQIVND, per germline (reference sequence). The CDR3 runs 15 residues. This CDR3 is CASSVWGTITNEQFF. The CDR3 nucleotides are TGTGCCAGTAGTGTATGGGGGACTATTACAAATGAGCAGTTCTTC.

The sample holds one count of this clone. Distinct nucleotide sequences in the sample also encode this CDR3. The V gene is TRBV15, the J gene TRBJ2-3; the D is unclear. The CDR3 runs to 14 residues. Germline V lookup: CDR1 LNHNV, CDR2 YYDKDF (reference sequence). Trimming took off 0 bases at V and 3 bases at J, with 7 bases between the two ends. The CDR3 protein is CATSRDRGTDTQYF. The CDR3 nucleotides are TGTGCCACCAGCAGAGACCGTGGAACAGATACGCAGTATTTT.

This sequence joins TRBV2 and TRBJ2-5, with D maybe TRBD1 (6 bases). The DNA end is a closer match to TRBJ2-7, so the J assignment may be wrong. Looked up from germline, CDR1 is SNHLY and CDR2 is FYNNEI. The CDR3 is 13 amino acids. The CDR3 reads CASNRDTLYEQYF. CDR3 DNA: TGTGCCAGCAATAGGGACACTCTATACGAGCAGTACTTC.

The genes are TRBV9 and TRBJ2-6; D gene uncertain. Trimming took 6 bases from V and 3 from J, leaving 7 bases between them. The CDR3 runs to 13 residues. The V gene's germline CDR1 is SGDLS and CDR2 YYNGEE. The chain's CDR3 is CASKGFGANVLTF. The CDR3 coding sequence is TGTGCCAGCAAGGGATTTGGGGCCAACGTCCTGACTTTC.

This clone appeared a single time. The CDR3: CASSSRVEQYF. The DNA for the CDR3 is TGTGCCAGCAGCTCTCGGGTTGAGCAGTACTTC. This rearrangement joins TRBV7-8 to TRBJ2-7; D uncertain. The CDR3 covers 11 residues. Looked up from germline, CDR1 is SGHVS and CDR2 is FQNEAQ. Trimming removed 4 bases from V and 7 bases from J, with 8 bases in between.

This clone was seen only once. The V gene is TRBV27, the J gene TRBJ1-1; D possibly corresponds to TRBD1 (5 bases). V lost 5 bases and J lost 4, with 14 bases in between. Germline V gives CDR1 MNHEY, CDR2 SMNVEV (reference sequence). The CDR3 is 14 residues long. The CDR3 DNA sequence: TGTGCCAGCAGTCGGGGCGGAGAGTTCACTGAAGCTTTCTTT. It yields the protein CASSRGGEFTEAFF.

The chain combines TRBV15 with TRBJ2-1, with D possibly being TRBD1 (6 bases). V was shortened by 8 bases and J by 4 bases, with 18 bases between the two germline ends. Per germline, CDR1 LNHNV and CDR2 YYDKDF (reference sequence). The CDR3 is made up of 15 amino acids. CDR3 sequence (DNA): TGTGCCACCCGTAGAGAGTCAGGGGCGTACAATGAGCAGTTCTTC. It codes for CATRRESGAYNEQFF. Together with reference TRBV15 and TRBJ2-1, the CDR3 gives the full variable domain: DAMVIQNPRYQVTQFGKPVTLSCSQTLNHNVMYWYQQKSSQAPKLLFHYYDKDFNNEADTPDNFQSRRPNTSFCFLDIRSPGLGDTAMYLCATRRESGAYNEQFFGPGTRLTVL.

There are a few counts of this clone. The V gene is TRBV11-3, the J gene TRBJ2-3; D gene uncertain. The CDR3 loop spans 12 amino acids. Germline-derived CDR1 and CDR2 are SGHNT and YENEEA. V lost 4 bases to trimming and J lost 3 bases, with 5 bases between them. The CDR3 loop is CASSSATDTQYF. In DNA form, the CDR3 reads TGTGCCAGCAGCTCCGCAACAGATACGCAGTATTTT.

The genes are TRBV7-9 and TRBJ2-7, with 8 bases fitting TRBD2. V shed 4 bases and J 1 base; nucleotides not matched to a gene: 9. This CDR3 is 16 amino acids long. The germline V gene has CDR1 SEHNR and CDR2 FQNEAQ (reference sequence). CDR3 protein: CASSYERERVSYEQYF. The CDR3 DNA follows: TGTGCCAGCAGCTATGAGCGGGAGCGGGTGTCCTACGAGCAGTACTTC.

V is TRBV28 and J is TRBJ2-7, with TRBD1 matching over 8 bases. V dropped 5 bases and J dropped 4; count of bases not matched to a gene: 10. CDR3 length: 15 amino acids. CDR1 is MDHEN and CDR2 is SYDVKM in the germline V gene. For the CDR3, the DNA is TGTGCCAGCAGTGTAACCGGGACAGGCCTATACGAGCAGTACTTC. It encodes CASSVTGTGLYEQYF. Together with reference TRBV28 and TRBJ2-7, the CDR3 gives the full variable domain: DVKVTQSSRYLVKRTGEKVFLECVQDMDHENMFWYRQDPGLGLRLIYFSYDVKMKEKGDIPEGYSVSREKKERFSLILESASTNQTSMYLCASSVTGTGLYEQYFGPGTRLTVT.

This clone was counted once. Other DNA sequences within the sample encode an identical CDR3. V gene TRBV11-3 combines with J gene TRBJ2-7; D is perhaps TRBD2 (5 bases). V lost 1 base and J 6 bases, leaving 13 bases between the germline ends. The CDR3 has 14 amino acids. CDR1 is SGHNT and CDR2 is YENEEA in the germline V gene. CDR3 nucleotide sequence: TGTGCCAGCAGCTTAGTCCGGGGAGACGGCGAGCAGTACTTC. Its translation: CASSLVRGDGEQYF.

In nucleotides, the CDR3 is TGTGCCAGCAGCTTTCTGCCCAACGAGCAGTACTTC. Translated, it gives CASSFLPNEQYF. The chain recombines TRBV11-2 with TRBJ2-5; D is undetermined. The end of the DNA is better explained by TRBJ2-7, so the J call may be wrong. This CDR3 has 12 amino acids. CDR1 is SGHAT and CDR2 is FQNNGV in the germline V gene.

The rearrangement links TRBV7-9 to TRBJ1-2, with D possibly being TRBD1 (5 bases). CDR3 length: 16 amino acids. Germline V gene lookup returns CDR1 SEHNR and CDR2 FQNEAQ (reference sequence). V lost 5 bases and J 8 bases, leaving 24 bases between the germline ends. The CDR3 coding sequence is TGTGCCAGCAGCCCAACGGGACGATCGTCTCCGGGCGGCTACACCTTC. Protein: CASSPTGRSSPGGYTF.

The CDR3 region has the DNA TGTGCCACTCGACGGGACCATAATGAAAAACTGTTTTTT. Its protein product is CATRRDHNEKLFF. This chain links TRBV6-6 with TRBJ1-4; D is perhaps TRBD1 (5 bases). V dropped 10 bases and J dropped 4 bases, with 13 bases sitting between them. CDR1 and CDR2 (germline): MNHNY, SVGAGI (reference sequence). The CDR3 extends over 13 amino acids.

The chain carries TRBV28 and TRBJ1-3; the D is unclear. Trimming stripped 7 bases from V and 1 base from J, with 8 bases between. Germline V gene data show CDR1 as MDHEN and CDR2 as SYDVKM. The CDR3 length is 13 residues. Here the CDR3 reads CASKVGSGNTIYF. CDR3 in DNA: TGTGCCAGCAAGGTGGGATCTGGAAACACCATATATTTT.

The rearrangement joins TRBV28 to TRBJ2-2, with 11 bases aligning to TRBD1. V shed 4 bases, J shed 7 bases, and the junction held 2 bases outside the gene matches. The CDR3 runs 14 residues. Germline V CDR1 and CDR2: MDHEN, SYDVKM. The DNA for the CDR3 is TGTGCCAGCAGTTCCGGGACAGGGGGCGGGGAGCTGTTTTTT. Encoded protein: CASSSGTGGGELFF.

This clone appeared once. The V gene is TRBV4-2, the J gene TRBJ2-5, with D possibly matching TRBD2 (6 bases). This CDR3 region has 16 residues. V was cut by 1 base and J by 3 bases, with 15 bases left in between. CDR1 is LGHNA and CDR2 is YNFKEQ in the germline V gene. The CDR3 loop is CASSQVSAAGKETQYF. The CDR3, as DNA: TGTGCCAGCAGCCAAGTCTCGGCGGCGGGAAAAGAGACCCAGTACTTC.

The rearrangement links TRBV5-1 to TRBJ2-2; TRBD2 aligns across 7 bases. The J segment lost 5 bases and the V segment lost 2 bases, leaving 6 bases of the junction unmatched. Looked up from germline, CDR1 is SGHRS and CDR2 is YFSETQ. The length of the CDR3 is 15 residues. DNA of the CDR3: TGCGCCAGCAGCTTCCGGGGGGAGTTGACCGGGGAGCTGTTTTTT. This translates into CASSFRGELTGELFF. The variable domain in full, with the rest retrieved from reference TRBV5-1 and TRBJ2-2, is KAGVTQTPRYLIKTRGQQVTLSCSPISGHRSVSWYQQTPGQGLQFLFEYFSETQRNKGNFPGRFSGRQFSNSRSEMNVSTLELGDSALYLCASSFRGELTGELFFGEGSRLTVL.

The chain carries TRBV6-5 and TRBJ2-1; maybe TRBD1 (6 bases). Trimming shortened V by 4 bases and J by 3 bases, and 7 bases separated the two germline ends. From germline, CDR1 is MNHEY and CDR2 SVGAGI. The CDR3 is 13 amino acids. CDR3 amino acids: CASSWGRYNEQFF. The CDR3 DNA reads as TGTGCCAGCAGTTGGGGGCGCTACAATGAGCAGTTCTTC.

The gene calls are TRBV11-3 and TRBJ2-2, with TRBD1 as a possible D gene (5 bases). CDR1 and CDR2 from the germline V gene are SGHNT and YENEEA. Trimming cost V 3 bases and J 4 bases, with 15 bases left between them. CDR3 length: 16 amino acids. For the CDR3, the DNA is TGTGCCAGCAGCTTTAGAGACAGTGAATTCACCGGGGAGCTGTTTTTT. Translated, it gives CASSFRDSEFTGELFF. The full variable domain, its missing parts supplied by reference TRBV11-3 and TRBJ2-2, is EAGVVQSPRYKIIEKKQPVAFWCNPISGHNTLYWYLQNLGQGPELLIRYENEEAVDDSQLPKDRFSAERLKGVDSTLKIQPAELGDSAVYLCASSFRDSEFTGELFFGEGSRLTVL.